Sequencing of this T cell receptor (beta chain) was carried out in a study of T cell responses to AZD1222 COVID-19 vaccine. Produced via immunoSEQ multiplex PCR; TCRdb's table is partial and in-frame only. The sample holds about 180,000 clones, 85% to 90% seen once. The germline V and J ends were trimmed by 1 base and 6 bases, with 18 bases remaining between them. Germline lookup yields CDR1 LGHDT and CDR2 YNNKEL (reference sequence). The CDR3 totals 16 residues. V usage is TRBV3-1 (or the pseudogene TRBV3-2) and J usage is TRBJ1-2; D is uncertain. The origin of this receptor is an adult in good health. The sample here was peripheral blood, taken on day 0 of AZD1222 vaccination. CDR3: CASSQVFVIAANGYTF. The CDR3 region has the DNA TGTGCCAGCAGCCAAGTCTTCGTAATCGCGGCGAATGGCTACACCTTC.